The 10 T cell receptor beta chains in this list originate from one sample, sequenced in a study of CD8+ T cells in alopecia areata. Regarding treatment: oral pan-JAK inhibitor, 5-10 mg twice daily. Sequencing templates came from extracted RNA that was reverse transcribed into cDNA. Measured with immunoSEQ multiplex PCR; TCRdb has only the in-frame clones, and not every one. Of more than 140,000 clones listed, approximately 90% were seen once; the top ten hold 13%. Sample: CD8+ T cells sorted from blood, taken at week 4, from a patient treated with tofacitinib. These receptors originate from a human donor with alopecia areata.

The V and J genes are TRBV29-1 and TRBJ1-1; possible D gene TRBD1, 5 bases. Germline V CDR1 and CDR2: SQVTM, ANQGSEA. There are 11 residues in the CDR3. The CDR3 DNA sequence: TGCAGTGCTTGGGGGGATCCTGAAGCTTTCTTT. This codes for CSAWGDPEAFF.

Comment on this clone: Germline is not matched at one junction end, which may reflect a read error. The chain couples TRBV7-7 to TRBJ2-1; D is perhaps TRBD2 (5 bases). The germline gives CDR1 SSHAT, CDR2 FNYEAQ (reference sequence). The CDR3 is 15 residues long. CDR3 sequence: CASSRNTRGDNEQFF. The DNA of the CDR3 is TGTGCTAGCAGCCGCAACACCCGGGGTGACAATGAGCAGTTCTTC.

Only one count was recorded for this clone. V usage is TRBV19 and J usage is TRBJ2-2; perhaps TRBD2 as D (7 bases). Germline values: CDR1 LNHDA, CDR2 SQIVND (reference sequence). Deletions cut 4 bases from V and 3 bases from J, with 15 bases between. The CDR3 covers 16 residues. The CDR3 reads CASSTAGEGHTGELFF. The CDR3 bases are TGTGCCAGTAGTACGGCAGGGGAGGGGCACACCGGGGAGCTGTTTTTT.

This clone is a singleton in its sample. The CDR3: CASRGRAQYF. The CDR3 DNA reads TGTGCCAGCAGGGGGAGGGCCCAGTACTTC. The genes are TRBV2 and TRBJ2-5, with TRBD2 matching 7 bases. With V trimmed by 6 bases and J by 9 bases, 1 base remained unmatched. CDR3 size: 10 residues. The germline V gene encodes CDR1 SNHLY and CDR2 FYNNEI.

A word on this clone: Germline is not matched at one junction end, which may reflect a read error. V gene TRBV29-1 combines with J gene TRBJ2-7, with TRBD1 identical over 9 bases. The CDR3 has 14 amino acids. The V gene's germline CDR1 is SQVTM and CDR2 ANQGSEA. Here the CDR3 DNA reads TGCAGCGTAGAAGAAGGACAGGGGACCTACGAGCAGTACTTC. Translation: CSVEEGQGTYEQYF.

V usage is TRBV27 and J usage is TRBJ1-2; D not certain. V was cut by 6 bases and J by 7 bases, with 12 bases left in between. This CDR3 comprises 12 residues. From germline, CDR1 is MNHEY and CDR2 SMNVEV (reference sequence). The CDR3 loop reads CASSPLGFGYTF. Here the CDR3 DNA reads TGTGCCAGCAGCCCCCTGGGATTTGGCTACACCTTC.

This sequence joins TRBV7-2 and TRBJ2-1; the D gene is possibly TRBD2 (6 bases). The V gene's germline CDR1 is SGHTA and CDR2 FQGNSA. The CDR3 has 16 amino acids. The V and J ends lost 5 bases and 4 bases respectively, with 18 bases between them. In nucleotides, the CDR3 is TGTGCCAGCAGCCTCCCTGTGACGCTAGCGTACAATGAGCAGTTCTTC. Its protein is CASSLPVTLAYNEQFF.

The chain links TRBV7-8 to TRBJ1-4; D not certain. Trimming stripped 1 base from V and 0 bases from J, with 6 bases between. Germline V CDR1 and CDR2: SGHVS, FQNEAQ. The CDR3 loop spans 15 amino acids. DNA of the CDR3: TGTGCCAGCAGCTTAGTTCTGGCAACTAATGAAAAACTGTTTTTT. As protein: CASSLVLATNEKLFF. Drawing the rest from reference TRBV7-8 and TRBJ1-4, the complete variable domain is GAGVSQSPRYKVAKRGQDVALRCDPISGHVSLFWYQQALGQGPEFLTYFQNEAQLDKSGLPSDRFFAERPEGSVSTLKIQRTQQEDSAVYLCASSLVLATNEKLFFGSGTQLSVL.

The chain carries TRBV4-1 and TRBJ2-1, with 13 bases lining up with TRBD2. V lost 3 bases, J lost 7 bases, and 6 bases stayed unmatched. CDR1 is MGHRA and CDR2 is YSYEKL in the germline V gene. This CDR3 is built from 16 residues. The CDR3 bases are TGCGCCAGCAGCCAGGAACTAGCGGGAGGGATGAATGAGCAGTTCTTC. Protein sequence: CASSQELAGGMNEQFF.

The DNA for the CDR3 is TGTGCCAGTAGTATCTCGGGAGGACCGAGAGAGACCCAGTACTTC. It yields the protein CASSISGGPRETQYF. The rearrangement links TRBV19 to TRBJ2-5; 7 bases are shared with TRBD2. With V trimmed by 3 bases and J by 4 bases, 8 bases remained unmatched. From germline, CDR1 is LNHDA and CDR2 SQIVND (reference sequence). CDR3 length equals 15 residues.